The clone carrying this T cell receptor beta chain was observed a few times. This sample is part of a study of Ad26.COV2.S vaccination and SARS-CoV-2 variants. Background on the study: Once, or twice with 56 days between doses, Ad26.COV2.S was given intramuscularly.

V was trimmed by 0 bases and J by 0 bases, leaving 12 bases between them. Per germline, CDR1 LGHNA and CDR2 YNFKEQ. This CDR3 comprises 17 residues. The repertoire was sequenced with immunoSEQ multiplex PCR; TCRdb's copy has only in-frame clones and lacks some. The sample has about 680,000 clones, roughly nine tenths seen once. Specified treatment: 15 to 20 received Ad26.COV2.S at low or high dose, single or two shots; about 5 received placebo; per-sample allocation not given. The samples were gathered on day 63 after the first injection of vaccine or placebo. The sample consisted of peripheral blood, taken in a trial of Ad26.COV2.S vaccine versus placebo. The origin of this receptor is a person aged 18-65 years who received the Ad26.COV2.S COVID-19 vaccine or a placebo. The chain links TRBV4-2 to TRBJ1-3, with unresolved D. The CDR3 DNA reads as TGTGCCAGCAGCCAAGATGAAAACTCTCGCTCTGGAAACACCATATATTTT. Encoded protein: CASSQDENSRSGNTIYF.